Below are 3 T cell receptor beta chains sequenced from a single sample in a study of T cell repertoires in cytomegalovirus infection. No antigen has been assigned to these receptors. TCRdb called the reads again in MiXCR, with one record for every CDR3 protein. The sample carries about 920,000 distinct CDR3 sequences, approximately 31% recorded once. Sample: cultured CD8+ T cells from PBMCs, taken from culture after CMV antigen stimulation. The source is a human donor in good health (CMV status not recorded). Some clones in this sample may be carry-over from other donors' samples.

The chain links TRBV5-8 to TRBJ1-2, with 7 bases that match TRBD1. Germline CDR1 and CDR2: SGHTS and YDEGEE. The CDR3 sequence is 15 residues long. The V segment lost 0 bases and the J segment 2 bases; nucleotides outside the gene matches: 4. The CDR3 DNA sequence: TGTGCCAGCAGCTTGGAAGGGGGCAACAACTATGGCTACACCTTC. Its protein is CASSLEGGNNYGYTF.

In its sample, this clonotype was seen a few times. Here the CDR3 reads CASSPLAEANNEQFF. The CDR3 coding sequence is TGTGCCAGCTCACCACTAGCAGAGGCTAACAATGAGCAGTTCTTC. The rearrangement uses TRBV18 and TRBJ2-1; no clear D gene. The CDR3 has 15 amino acids. Trimming cost V 1 base and J 5 bases, with 12 bases left between them. CDR1 KGHSH and CDR2 LQKENI come from the germline V gene.

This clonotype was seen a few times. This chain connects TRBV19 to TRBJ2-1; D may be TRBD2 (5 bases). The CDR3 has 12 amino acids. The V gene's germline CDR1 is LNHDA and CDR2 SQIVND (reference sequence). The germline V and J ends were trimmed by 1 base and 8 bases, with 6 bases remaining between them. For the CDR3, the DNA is TGTGCCAGTAGTATAGTGAGGGATGAGCAGTTCTTC. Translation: CASSIVRDEQFF.